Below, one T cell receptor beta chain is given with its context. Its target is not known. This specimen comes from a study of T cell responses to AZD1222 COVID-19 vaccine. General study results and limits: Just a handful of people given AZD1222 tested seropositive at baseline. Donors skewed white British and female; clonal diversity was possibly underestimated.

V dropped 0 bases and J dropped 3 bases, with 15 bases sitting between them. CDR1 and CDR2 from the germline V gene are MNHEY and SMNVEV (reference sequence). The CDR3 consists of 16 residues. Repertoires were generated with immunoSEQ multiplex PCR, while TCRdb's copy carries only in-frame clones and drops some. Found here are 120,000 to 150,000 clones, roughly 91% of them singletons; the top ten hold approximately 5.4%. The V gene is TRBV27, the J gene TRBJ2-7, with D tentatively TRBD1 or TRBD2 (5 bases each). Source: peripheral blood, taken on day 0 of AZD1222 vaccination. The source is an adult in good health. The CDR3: CASSLSGPHGGYEQYF. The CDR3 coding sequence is TGTGCCAGCAGTTTATCGGGCCCACATGGGGGCTACGAGCAGTACTTC.